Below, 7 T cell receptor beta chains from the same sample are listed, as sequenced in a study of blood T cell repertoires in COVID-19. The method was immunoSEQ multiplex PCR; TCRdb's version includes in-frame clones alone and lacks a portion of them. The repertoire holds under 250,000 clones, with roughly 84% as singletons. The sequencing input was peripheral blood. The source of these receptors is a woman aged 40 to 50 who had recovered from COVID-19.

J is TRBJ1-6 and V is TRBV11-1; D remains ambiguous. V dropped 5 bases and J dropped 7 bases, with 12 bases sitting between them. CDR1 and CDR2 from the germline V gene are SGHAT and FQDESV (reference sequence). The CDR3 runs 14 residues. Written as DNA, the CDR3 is TGTGCCAGCAGCCACAGAAAGACAAATTCACCCCTCCACTTT. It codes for CASSHRKTNSPLHF.

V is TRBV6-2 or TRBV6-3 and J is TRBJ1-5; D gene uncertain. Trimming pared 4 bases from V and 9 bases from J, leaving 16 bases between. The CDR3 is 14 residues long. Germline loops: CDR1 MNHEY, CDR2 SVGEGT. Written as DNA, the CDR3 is TGTGCCAGCAGTTCCGTGGGTTCGCGGGGGCCCCAGCATTTT. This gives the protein CASSSVGSRGPQHF.

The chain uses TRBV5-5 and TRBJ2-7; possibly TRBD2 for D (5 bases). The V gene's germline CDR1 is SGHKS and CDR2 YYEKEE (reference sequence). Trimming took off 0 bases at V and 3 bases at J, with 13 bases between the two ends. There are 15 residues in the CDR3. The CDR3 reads CASSLVASNDYEQYF. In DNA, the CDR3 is TGTGCCAGCAGCTTGGTAGCTAGCAACGACTACGAGCAGTACTTC.

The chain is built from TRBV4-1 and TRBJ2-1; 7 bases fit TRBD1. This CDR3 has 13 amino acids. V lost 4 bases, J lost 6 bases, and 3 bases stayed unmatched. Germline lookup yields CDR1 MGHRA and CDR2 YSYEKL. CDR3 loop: CASSLPGGNEQFF. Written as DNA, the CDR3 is TGCGCCAGCAGCCTCCCAGGGGGCAATGAGCAGTTCTTC.

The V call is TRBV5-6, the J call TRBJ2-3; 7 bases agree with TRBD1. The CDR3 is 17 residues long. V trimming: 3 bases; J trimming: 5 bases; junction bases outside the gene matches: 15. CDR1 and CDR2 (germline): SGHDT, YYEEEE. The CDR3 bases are TGTGCCAGCAGCTCGACTTTAACAGGGGTATCAGGAGATACGCAGTATTTT. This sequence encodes CASSSTLTGVSGDTQYF.

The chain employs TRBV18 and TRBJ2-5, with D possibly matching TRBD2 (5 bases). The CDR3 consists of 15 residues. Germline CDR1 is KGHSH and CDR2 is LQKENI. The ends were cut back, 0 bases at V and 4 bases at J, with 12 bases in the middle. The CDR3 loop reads CASSPPAGRGETQYF. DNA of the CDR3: TGTGCCAGCTCACCACCGGCAGGACGGGGAGAGACCCAGTACTTC.

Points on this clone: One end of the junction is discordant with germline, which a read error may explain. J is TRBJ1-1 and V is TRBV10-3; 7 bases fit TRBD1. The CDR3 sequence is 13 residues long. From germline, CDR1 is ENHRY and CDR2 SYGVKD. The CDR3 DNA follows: TGTGCGATCAAGGGGACAGATAACACTGAAGCTTTCTTT. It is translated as CAIKGTDNTEAFF.